This TCR beta chain was profiled in a study of OX40 agonist ivuxolimab in advanced cancers. At the level of the study: Patients' therapy was ivuxolimab, an antibody that acts as an agonist of OX40 (CD134).

This clone has just a few counts. CDR1 is MNHEY, CDR2 SVGAGI, per germline. CDR3 length equals 12 residues. Trimming stripped 5 bases from V and 9 bases from J, with 11 bases between. Data came from immunoSEQ multiplex PCR; TCRdb stores just in-frame clones and leaves some out. The sample lists 70,000 to 75,000 clones, around nine tenths seen once, with approximately 2.8% in the top ten. The chain joins TRBV6-5 to TRBJ1-5, with D uncertain. Sequencing was performed on CD4+ or CD8+ T cells sorted from blood, taken in a trial of the OX40 agonist ivuxolimab. This TCR was sampled from an adult with an advanced solid tumor such as melanoma, head and neck, liver or kidney cancer. The CDR3 DNA reads as TGTGCCAGCAGTCCCCCCTCATCGCCCCAGCATTTT. Protein sequence: CASSPPSSPQHF.